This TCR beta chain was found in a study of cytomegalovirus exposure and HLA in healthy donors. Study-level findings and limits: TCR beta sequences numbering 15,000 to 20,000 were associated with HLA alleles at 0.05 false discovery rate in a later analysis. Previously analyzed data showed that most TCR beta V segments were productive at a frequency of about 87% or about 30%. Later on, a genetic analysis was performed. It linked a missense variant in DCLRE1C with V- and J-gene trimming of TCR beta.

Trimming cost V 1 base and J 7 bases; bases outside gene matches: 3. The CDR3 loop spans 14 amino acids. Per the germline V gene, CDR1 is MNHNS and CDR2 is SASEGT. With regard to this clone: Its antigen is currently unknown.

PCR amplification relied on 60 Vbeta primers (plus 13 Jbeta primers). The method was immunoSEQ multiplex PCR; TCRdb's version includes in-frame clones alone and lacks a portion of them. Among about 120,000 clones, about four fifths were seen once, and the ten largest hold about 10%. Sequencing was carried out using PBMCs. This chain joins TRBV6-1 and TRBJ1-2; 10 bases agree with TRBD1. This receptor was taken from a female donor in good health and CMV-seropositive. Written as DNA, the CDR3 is TGTGCCAGCAGTGAAGTAGGGACAGGGGTTGGCTACACCTTC. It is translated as CASSEVGTGVGYTF.